Following are 5 T cell receptor beta chains from one sample sequenced in a study of T cells in women clearing cervical HPV infection. Only in-frame clones appear in the TCRdb table, and some are missing; sequencing was by immunoSEQ multiplex PCR. This listing includes 30,000 to 45,000 clones. The sample taken for sequencing was blood buffy coat. The receptors come from a woman between 18 and 70 years old with a cervical HPV16 infection that either progressed to CIN3+ or cleared (not recorded which).

On this clone itself: The DNA ends 3 residues before the CDR3 does, and the rest of the CDR3 is filled in from the germline J gene. The rearrangement uses TRBV20-1 and TRBJ1-2, with 10 positions matching TRBD1. CDR1 and CDR2 from the germline V gene are DFQATT and SNEGSKA (reference sequence). The CDR3 has 13 residues. The sequenced CDR3 bases are TGCAGTGCTCCTCACGGGACAGGGGCGGGC. Its translation: CSAPHGTGAG. The CDR3 reads in full as CSAPHGTGAGYTF.

Comment on this clone: The CDR3 is cut off 3 residues early in the read; its end comes from the germline J gene. The rearrangement joins TRBV20-1 to TRBJ2-2; 10 bases agree with TRBD2. This CDR3 has 14 amino acids. V lost 4 bases to trimming and J lost 4 bases; unmatched junction nucleotides: 3. Germline V gene sequence: CDR1 DFQATT, CDR2 SNEGSKA (reference sequence). The DNA read from the CDR3 is TGCAGTGCTATAGCGGGGGGAGCCACCGGGGAG. Encoded protein: CSAIAGGATGE. The entire CDR3 protein reads CSAIAGGATGELFF.

As regards this clone: The read falls 3 residues short of the CDR3 end, and the missing part is taken from the germline J gene. The chain employs TRBV9 and TRBJ1-2; 10 bases line up with TRBD1. The V gene's germline CDR1 is SGDLS and CDR2 YYNGEE. This CDR3 contains 13 residues. The CDR3 region is CASSGGQGSGYTF. CDR3 DNA (partial): TGTGCCAGCAGCGGGGGACAGGGGTCCGGC.

In the case of this clone: The read falls 3 residues short of the CDR3 end, and the missing part is taken from the germline J gene. J is TRBJ1-5 and V is TRBV7-2, with 12 bases aligning to TRBD1. CDR1 is SGHTA and CDR2 is FQGNSA in the germline V gene. The J segment lost 7 bases and the V segment lost 5 bases, leaving 3 bases of the junction unmatched. The CDR3 totals 14 residues. The DNA read from the CDR3 is TGTGCCAGCAGCCCAGGGACAGGGGGCCAGCCC. This codes for CASSPGTGGQP. The CDR3, in full, reads CASSPGTGGQPQHF.

Note on this clone: The read gets to within 3 residues of the CDR3 end, and the germline J gene fills in the rest. The gene calls are TRBV2 and TRBJ1-1; D ambiguous. Germline CDR1 is SNHLY and CDR2 is FYNNEI. There are 12 residues in the CDR3. V was cut by 5 bases and J by 0 bases, with 4 bases left in between. The CDR3 protein is CASSIMNTEAFF. CDR3 bases read: TGTGCCAGCAGTATTATGAACACTGAA.